The next 9 T cell receptor beta chains were all read from a single sample in a study of response to subunit inactivated influenza vaccine. TCRdb redid the calling of the RT-PCR reads with MiXCR, one entry per CDR3 protein. The sample lists some 540,000 distinct CDR3 sequences, roughly 25% occurring once. This sample also appeared in a second study, on T cells expressing NK-cell markers. As that study records: cDNA encoding TCR beta was synthesized via 5'RACE template switching incorporating UMIs.

The sample was CD4+ T cells sorted from PBMCs, taken about 12 days after vaccination. The receptor source for this set is a man aged 45-60 years who received an inactivated influenza vaccine.

The chain carries TRBV7-9 and TRBJ2-1, with D possibly matching TRBD1 (5 bases). The CDR3 spans 15 residues. Germline V lookup: CDR1 SEHNR, CDR2 FQNEAQ (reference sequence). Trimming cost V 1 base and J 5 bases, with 12 bases left between them. This CDR3 is CASSLEALGDNEQFF. The CDR3, as DNA: TGTGCCAGCAGCTTAGAGGCTTTAGGGGACAATGAGCAGTTCTTC.

This clonotype was counted only a few times. V gene TRBV24-1 combines with J gene TRBJ1-5; possible D gene TRBD1, 6 bases. Germline CDR1 and CDR2: KGHDR and SFDVKD. The CDR3 is 16 residues long. The V end was cut by 4 bases, the J end by 0 bases, with 12 bases between. The DNA for the CDR3 is TGTGCCACCAGTGACTCGGACAGCTATAGCAATCAGCCCCAGCATTTT. Encoded protein: CATSDSDSYSNQPQHF.

This clonotype has a handful of counts. The gene calls are TRBV6-1 and TRBJ2-3, with TRBD2 identical over 9 bases. Trimming removed 6 bases from V and 6 bases from J; junction bases left unmatched: 10. Looked up from germline, CDR1 is MNHNS and CDR2 is SASEGT. The CDR3 contains 15 residues. CDR3 bases: TGTGCCAGCAGACCCGGGACTAGCAGAAGCGATACGCAGTATTTT. As protein: CASRPGTSRSDTQYF.

There are many counts of this clonotype. A junction boundary mismatches the germline segment, possibly from a read error. The chain combines TRBV12-3 or TRBV12-4 with TRBJ1-5, with a tentative D call TRBD1 (5 bases). The CDR3 has 16 amino acids. This chain's CDR3 is CASSYRGGGSSQPQHF. CDR3 nucleotides: TGTGCCAGCAGTTACCGGGGCGGGGGTAGCAGTCAGCCCCAGCATTTT.

This clonotype came up many times. V is TRBV6-2 or TRBV6-3 and J is TRBJ2-1; TRBD1 matches at 8 bases. CDR1 is MNHEY, CDR2 SVGEGT, per germline. This CDR3 contains 16 residues. The V and J ends lost 5 bases and 3 bases, in that order; junction bases with no gene match: 9. The chain's CDR3 is CASSKSGTGYYNEQFF. CDR3 in DNA: TGTGCCAGCAGTAAGTCCGGGACAGGCTACTACAATGAGCAGTTCTTC.

This clonotype came up a few times. The rearrangement uses TRBV5-1 and TRBJ2-3; D may be TRBD1 (6 bases). Trimming cost V 5 bases and J 1 base, with 14 bases left between them. Looked up from germline, CDR1 is SGHRS and CDR2 is YFSETQ. The CDR3 contains 15 residues. DNA of the CDR3: TGCGCCAGCAGGCTCCGGGCAGGGGGCACAGATACGCAGTATTTT. Its protein is CASRLRAGGTDTQYF. Full variable domain (remainder filled in from reference TRBV5-1 and TRBJ2-3): KAGVTQTPRYLIKTRGQQVTLSCSPISGHRSVSWYQQTPGQGLQFLFEYFSETQRNKGNFPGRFSGRQFSNSRSEMNVSTLELGDSALYLCASRLRAGGTDTQYFGPGTRLTVL.

This clonotype was seen a few times. The V gene is TRBV7-8, the J gene TRBJ1-1, with D perhaps matching TRBD1 (5 bases). Trimming stripped 5 bases from V and 0 bases from J, with 10 bases between. Germline V gene sequence: CDR1 SGHVS, CDR2 FQNEAQ. The CDR3 sequence is 14 residues long. CDR3 loop: CASSIGGMNTEAFF. CDR3 DNA sequence: TGTGCCAGCAGCATTGGGGGGATGAACACTGAAGCTTTCTTT.

This clonotype occurred a few times. The V and J genes are TRBV7-8 and TRBJ2-7, with D uncertain. Germline lookup yields CDR1 SGHVS and CDR2 FQNEAQ. This CDR3 region has 13 residues. Trimming stripped 8 bases from V and 7 bases from J, with 18 bases between. CDR3 protein: CASALGSYGEQYF. CDR3 coding DNA: TGTGCCAGCGCGTTGGGCTCTTATGGGGAGCAGTACTTC.

This chain links TRBV10-1 with TRBJ1-5, with unresolved D. V shed 6 bases and J shed 7 bases, with 16 bases lying between them. The CDR3 contains 14 residues. The germline gives CDR1 WNHNN, CDR2 SYGVQD (reference sequence). CDR3 residues: CASSPEGGNQPQHF. The CDR3 DNA sequence: TGCGCCAGCAGCCCCGAGGGAGGTAACCAGCCCCAGCATTTT.